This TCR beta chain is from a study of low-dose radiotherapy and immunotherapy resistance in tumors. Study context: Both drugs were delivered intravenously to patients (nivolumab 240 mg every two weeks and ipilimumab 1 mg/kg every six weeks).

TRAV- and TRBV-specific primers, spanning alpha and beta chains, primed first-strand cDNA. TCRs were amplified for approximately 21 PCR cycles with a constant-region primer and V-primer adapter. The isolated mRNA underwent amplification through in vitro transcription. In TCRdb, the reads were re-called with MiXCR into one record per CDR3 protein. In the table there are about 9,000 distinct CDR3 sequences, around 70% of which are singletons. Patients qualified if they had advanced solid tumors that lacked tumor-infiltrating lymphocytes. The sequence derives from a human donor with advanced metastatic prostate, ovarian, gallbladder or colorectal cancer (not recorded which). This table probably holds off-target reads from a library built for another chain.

In nucleotides, the CDR3 is TGCGCCAGCAGCTTTGGACTAGCGGGAGGAGGCAATGAGCAGTTCTTC. This codes for CASSFGLAGGGNEQFF. The gene calls are TRBV5-1 and TRBJ2-1; 14 bases fit TRBD2. The CDR3 is made up of 16 amino acids. Germline CDR1 and CDR2: SGHRS and YFSETQ. With V trimmed by 2 bases and J by 6 bases, 4 bases remained unmatched.